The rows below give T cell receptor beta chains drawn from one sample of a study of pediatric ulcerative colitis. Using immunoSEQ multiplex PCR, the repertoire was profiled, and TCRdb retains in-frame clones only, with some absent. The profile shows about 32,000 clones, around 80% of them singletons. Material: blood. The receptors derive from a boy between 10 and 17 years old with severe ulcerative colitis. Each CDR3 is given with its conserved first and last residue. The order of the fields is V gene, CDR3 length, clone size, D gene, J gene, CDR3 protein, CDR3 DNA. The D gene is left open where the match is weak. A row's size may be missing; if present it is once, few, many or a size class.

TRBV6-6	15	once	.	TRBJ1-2	CASSYSGRGAYGYTF	TGTGCCAGCAGTTACTCAGGGAGGGGAGCCTATGGCTACACCTTC
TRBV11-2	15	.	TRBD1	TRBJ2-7	CASSITLGTGNEQYF	TGTGCCAGCAGCATTACCTTGGGGACAGGGAACGAGCAGTACTTC
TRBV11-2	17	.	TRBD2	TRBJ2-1	CASSSLGGRGVYNEQFF	TGTGCCAGCAGCTCCCTCGGTGGGCGGGGGGTTTACAATGAGCAGTTCTTC
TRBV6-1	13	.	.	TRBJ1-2	CASSEGHIYGYTF	TGTGCCAGCAGTGAGGGACATATCTATGGCTACACCTTC
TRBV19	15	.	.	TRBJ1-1	CASSNQGTMNTEAFF	TGTGCCAGTAGTAACCAGGGGACCATGAACACTGAAGCTTTCTTT
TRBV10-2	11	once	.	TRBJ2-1	CASSEGSEQFF	TGCGCCAGCAGTGAAGGGAGTGAGCAGTTCTTC
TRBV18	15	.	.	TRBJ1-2	CASSRSEAGAWGYTF	TGTGCCAGCTCACGTTCCGAGGCAGGGGCGTGGGGCTACACCTTC
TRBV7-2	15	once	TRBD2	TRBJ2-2	CASSPILATTGELFF	TGTGCCAGCAGTCCCATACTAGCGACTACCGGGGAGCTGTTTTTT
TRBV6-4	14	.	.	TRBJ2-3	CASSEGDNTDTQYF	TGTGCCAGCAGTGAGGGGGACAACACAGATACGCAGTATTTT
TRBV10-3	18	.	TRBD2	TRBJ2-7	CAISLGLAGGPSSYEQYF	TGTGCCATCAGCCTAGGACTAGCGGGGGGTCCGAGCTCCTACGAGCAGTACTTC
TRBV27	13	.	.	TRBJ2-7	CASSSTPTYEQYF	TGTGCCAGCAGTTCGACACCGACCTACGAGCAGTACTTC
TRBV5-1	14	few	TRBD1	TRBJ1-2	CASSVTGQYYGYTF	TGCGCCAGCAGCGTCACGGGACAGTACTATGGCTACACCTTC
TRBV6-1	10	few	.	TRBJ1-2	CASSHPGYTF	TGTGCCAGCAGTCATCCTGGCTACACCTTC
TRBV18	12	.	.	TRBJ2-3	CASSPSREAQYF	TGTGCCAGCTCACCGAGTAGAGAGGCGCAGTATTTT
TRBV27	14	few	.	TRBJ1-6	CASSSQGGNSPLHF	TGTGCCAGCAGTTCCCAGGGCGGTAATTCACCCCTCCACTTT
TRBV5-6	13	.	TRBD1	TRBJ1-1	CASRTGMNTEAFF	TGTGCCAGCAGGACAGGGATGAACACTGAAGCTTTCTTT
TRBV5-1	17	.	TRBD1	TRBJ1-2	CASSLTGGSGNWDGYTF	TGCGCCAGCAGCTTAACAGGGGGCTCGGGGAACTGGGATGGCTACACCTTC
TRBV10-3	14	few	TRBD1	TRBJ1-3	CAIRATGKTNTIYF	TGTGCCATCAGGGCGACAGGGAAAACAAACACCATATATTTT
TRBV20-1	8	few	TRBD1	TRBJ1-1	CSAQDRWF	TGCAGTGCGCAGGACAGGTGGTTT
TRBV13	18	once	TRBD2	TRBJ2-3	CASSPRASGGEWGDTQYF	TGTGCCAGCAGCCCCCGGGCTAGCGGGGGGGAATGGGGAGATACGCAGTATTTT
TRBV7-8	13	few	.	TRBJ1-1	CASSLRRYTEAFF	TGTGCCAGCAGCTTGAGGAGGTACACTGAAGCTTTCTTT
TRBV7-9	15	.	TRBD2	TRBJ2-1	CASSLVVGEGNEQFF	TGTGCCAGCAGCTTAGTCGTGGGGGAGGGCAATGAGCAGTTCTTC
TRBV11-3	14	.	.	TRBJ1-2	CASSLAGQNYGYTF	TGTGCCAGCAGCTTAGCAGGACAGAACTATGGCTACACCTTC
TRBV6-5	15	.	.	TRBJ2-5	CASSFYQGKEETQYF	TGTGCCAGCAGTTTCTATCAGGGGAAGGAGGAGACCCAGTACTTC
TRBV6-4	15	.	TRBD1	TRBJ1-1	CASGASGQGATEAFF	TGTGCCAGCGGAGCGTCGGGACAGGGGGCCACTGAAGCTTTCTTT
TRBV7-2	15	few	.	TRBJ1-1	CASSFQPTEPVGAFF	TGTGCCAGCAGCTTTCAACCCACGGAACCCGTCGGAGCTTTCTTT
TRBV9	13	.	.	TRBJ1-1	CASSVEGNTEAFF	TGTGCCAGCAGCGTAGAAGGGAACACTGAAGCTTTCTTT
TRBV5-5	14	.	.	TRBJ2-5	CASSSQPIQETQYF	TGTGCCAGCAGCTCGCAGCCCATCCAAGAGACCCAGTACTTC
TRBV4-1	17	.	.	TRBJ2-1	CASSQSPSGRGTNEQFF	TGCGCCAGCAGCCAGTCCCCCTCGGGGCGAGGGACCAATGAGCAGTTCTTC
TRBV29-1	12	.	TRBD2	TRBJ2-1	CSVVGTSHEQFF	TGCAGCGTTGTTGGGACTAGCCATGAGCAGTTCTTC
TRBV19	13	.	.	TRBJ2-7	CASSPRVDYEQYF	TGTGCCAGTAGTCCCAGGGTTGACTACGAGCAGTACTTC
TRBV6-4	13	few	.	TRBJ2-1	CASSDSQYNEQFF	TGTGCCAGCAGTGACTCGCAGTACAATGAGCAGTTCTTC
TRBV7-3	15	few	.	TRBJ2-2	CASSPGLPIAGELFF	TGTGCCAGCAGCCCAGGACTACCTATCGCCGGGGAGCTGTTTTTT
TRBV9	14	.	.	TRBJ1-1	CASSVGQLNTEAFF	TGTGCCAGCAGCGTAGGACAATTGAACACTGAAGCTTTCTTT
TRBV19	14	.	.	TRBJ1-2	CASSTGSLGYGYTF	TGTGCCAGTAGTACAGGGTCCTTGGGCTATGGCTACACCTTC
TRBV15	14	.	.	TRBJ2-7	CATSPQGSGGEQYF	TGTGCCACCAGCCCTCAAGGGTCGGGCGGCGAGCAGTACTTC
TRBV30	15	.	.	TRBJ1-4	CAWSVRAPVNEKLFF	TGTGCCTGGAGTGTACGCGCGCCGGTTAACGAAAAACTGTTTTTT
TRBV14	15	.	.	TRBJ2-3	CASSQGRGRTDTQYF	TGTGCCAGCAGCCAAGGACGGGGAAGAACAGATACGCAGTATTTT
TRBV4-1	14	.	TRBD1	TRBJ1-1	CASSLGTGNTEAFF	TGCGCCAGCAGCCTTGGGACAGGGAACACTGAAGCTTTCTTT
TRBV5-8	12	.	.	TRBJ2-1	CASSLYRGEQFF	TGTGCCAGCAGCTTGTACCGCGGTGAGCAGTTCTTC
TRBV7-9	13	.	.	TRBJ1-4	CASGRRDNEKLFF	TGTGCCAGCGGCCGCAGAGATAATGAAAAACTGTTTTTT
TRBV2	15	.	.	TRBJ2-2	CASRAVALSTGELFF	TGTGCCAGCAGGGCAGTTGCTCTTTCCACCGGGGAGCTGTTTTTT
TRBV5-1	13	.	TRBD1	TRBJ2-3	CASRQGAFDTQYF	TGCGCCAGCCGACAGGGGGCGTTTGATACGCAGTATTTT
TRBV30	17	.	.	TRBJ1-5	CAWSWGRRPRGNQPQHF	TGTGCCTGGAGTTGGGGAAGGAGGCCCAGGGGCAATCAGCCCCAGCATTTT
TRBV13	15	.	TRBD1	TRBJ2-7	CASSFRDRGAYEQYF	TGTGCCAGCAGCTTCCGGGACAGGGGGGCCTACGAGCAGTACTTC
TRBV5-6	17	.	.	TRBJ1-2	CASSSKYSQGWYYGYTF	TGTGCCAGCAGCTCCAAGTATTCACAGGGATGGTACTATGGCTACACCTTC
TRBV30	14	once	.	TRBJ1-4	CAWSHAGRGDQLFF	TGTGCCTGGAGTCACGCTGGGAGGGGCGATCAGCTGTTTTTT
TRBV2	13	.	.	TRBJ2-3	CASTGFLRDTQYF	TGTGCCAGCACCGGGTTTCTCCGAGATACGCAGTATTTT
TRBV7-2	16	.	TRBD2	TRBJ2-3	CASSVTSGGTLDTQYF	TGTGCCAGCAGCGTCACTAGCGGGGGGACTCTAGATACGCAGTATTTT
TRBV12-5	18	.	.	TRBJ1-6	CASGLVLAGLGGDSPLHF	TGTGCTAGTGGTTTGGTCCTAGCGGGACTCGGCGGGGATTCACCCCTCCACTTT